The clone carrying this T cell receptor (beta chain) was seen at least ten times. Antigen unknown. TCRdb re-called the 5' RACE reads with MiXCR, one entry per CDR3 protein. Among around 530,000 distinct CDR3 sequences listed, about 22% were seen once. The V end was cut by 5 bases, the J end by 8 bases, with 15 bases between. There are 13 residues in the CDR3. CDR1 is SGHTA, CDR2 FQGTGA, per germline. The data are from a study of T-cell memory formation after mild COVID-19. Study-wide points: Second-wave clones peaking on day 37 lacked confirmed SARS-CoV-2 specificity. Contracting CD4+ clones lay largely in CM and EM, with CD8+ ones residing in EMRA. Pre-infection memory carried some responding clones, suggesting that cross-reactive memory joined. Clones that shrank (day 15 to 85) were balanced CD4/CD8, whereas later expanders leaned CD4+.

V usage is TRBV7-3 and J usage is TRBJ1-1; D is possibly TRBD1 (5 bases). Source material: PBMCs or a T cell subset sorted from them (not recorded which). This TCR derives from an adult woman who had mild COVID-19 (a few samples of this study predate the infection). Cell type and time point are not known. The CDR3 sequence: CASSNMGLQEAFF. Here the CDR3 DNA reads TGTGCCAGCAGCAACATGGGACTGCAGGAAGCTTTCTTT. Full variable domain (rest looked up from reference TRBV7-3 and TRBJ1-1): GAGVSQTPSNKVTEKGKYVELRCDPISGHTALYWYRQSLGQGPEFLIYFQGTGAADDSGLPNDRFFAVRPEGSVSTLKIQRTERGDSAVYLCASSNMGLQEAFFGQGTRLTVV.